Reported below is one T cell receptor beta chain. The data are from a study of T cells of healthy individuals. TCRdb reprocessed the 5' RACE reads with MiXCR, giving one entry per CDR3 protein. The table shows 50,000 to 55,000 distinct CDR3 sequences, with around 15% occurring only once. The CDR3 extends over 13 amino acids. Germline CDR1 reads LNHDA; CDR2 reads SQIVND (reference sequence). V was cut by 9 bases and J by 1 base, with 12 bases left in between. The origin of this receptor is a human donor in good health. The rearrangement uses TRBV19 and TRBJ2-5, with D possibly matching TRBD1 (6 bases). The CDR3 loop reads CARLGHLQETQYF. CDR3 in DNA: TGTGCCAGACTGGGACACCTCCAAGAGACCCAGTACTTC.